Listed below are T cell receptor beta chains from one sample, sequenced in a study of blood T cell repertoires in COVID-19. Only in-frame clones appear in the TCRdb table, and some are missing; sequencing was by immunoSEQ multiplex PCR. The profile covers approximately 170,000 clones, with 70% to 90% appearing a single time and approximately 2.1% taken by the ten largest. Sequenced material: peripheral blood. These receptors were collected from a man aged 45-65 years who had recovered from COVID-19. Both conserved end residues are part of each CDR3. A D gene is named only where the DNA matches it firmly. Size values are once, few and many counts, or a class for expanded clones, and some rows have none.

abundance	v_gene	j_gene	d_gene	CDR3aa	CDR3nt
NA	TRBV24-1	TRBJ2-1	NA	CATSVAGYNEQFF	TGTGCCACCAGTGTGGCCGGGTACAATGAGCAGTTCTTC
once	TRBV2	TRBJ2-1	TRBD2	CASSDPGLAGDEQFF	TGTGCCAGCAGTGACCCGGGACTAGCGGGAGACGAGCAGTTCTTC
NA	TRBV19	TRBJ2-4	TRBD2	CASSPRGGRLENIQYF	TGTGCCAGTAGCCCGCGGGGGGGGCGCCTCGAAAACATTCAGTACTTC
NA	TRBV27	TRBJ2-1	TRBD2	CASSLVSGSASEQFF	TGTGCCAGCAGTTTGGTCAGCGGGAGTGCTAGTGAGCAGTTCTTC
NA	TRBV15	TRBJ2-5	TRBD1	CATSRRDRGRGETQYF	TGTGCCACCAGCAGACGGGACAGGGGGCGCGGAGAGACCCAGTACTTC
NA	TRBV27	TRBJ1-4	TRBD1	CASTPDRRKLFF	TGTGCCAGCACCCCGGACAGGAGAAAACTGTTTTTT
NA	TRBV7-9	TRBJ2-1	TRBD2	CASSFLGGRSLWEQFF	TGTGCCAGCAGCTTTCTGGGAGGGCGGTCGTTATGGGAGCAGTTCTTC
NA	TRBV5-1	TRBJ2-7	NA	CASSPLDRPSSYEQYF	TGCGCCAGCAGCCCGTTAGACAGACCCTCATCCTACGAGCAGTACTTC
NA	TRBV6-2/TRBV6-3	TRBJ2-1	NA	CASSYQAKNNEQFF	TGTGCCAGCAGTTACCAGGCTAAAAACAATGAGCAGTTCTTC
NA	TRBV6-5	TRBJ1-1	NA	CASSFRQNTEAFF	TGTGCCAGCAGTTTCCGACAAAACACTGAAGCTTTCTTT
NA	TRBV10-3	TRBJ2-3	TRBD2	CAIRILAGDVSTDTQYF	TGTGCCATCAGGATACTAGCGGGAGATGTGAGCACAGATACGCAGTATTTT
NA	TRBV11-2	TRBJ2-7	TRBD2	CASSLRGVPLYEQYF	TGTGCCAGCAGCCTCCGGGGGGTCCCCCTATACGAGCAGTACTTC
once	TRBV5-1	TRBJ1-4	NA	CASSLEFSGKKLFF	TGCGCCAGCAGCTTGGAGTTTTCGGGTAAAAAACTGTTTTTT
once	TRBV11-2	TRBJ1-1	NA	CASSPIGQGQKGTEAFF	TGTGCCAGCAGCCCGATTGGCCAGGGTCAAAAGGGGACTGAAGCTTTCTTT
once	TRBV11-3	TRBJ2-1	TRBD1	CASSLDRGRGRKNEQFF	TGTGCCAGCAGCTTAGATCGAGGCAGGGGGCGGAAGAATGAGCAGTTCTTC
once	TRBV21-1	TRBJ2-1	NA	CASSDVDGTSSYNEQFF	TGTGCCAGCAGCGACGTCGACGGGACTAGCTCCTACAATGAGCAGTTCTTC
NA	TRBV12-5	TRBJ1-5	TRBD1	CASGGQVDNQPQHF	TGTGCTAGTGGGGGACAGGTCGACAATCAGCCCCAGCATTTT